The TCR beta chain described here comes from a study of shared clonotypes between healthy human individuals. Across the whole study: Per-donor plates numbered three CD4 naive, three CD4 memory, two CD8 naive and one CD8 memory. Findings and limits, study-wide: Genetic and exposure-history diversity was limited by the small donor number.

This CDR3 has 13 amino acids. Between the trimmed V and J ends, which lost 2 bases and 6 bases, there was a span of 10 bases. Germline V lookup: CDR1 ENHRY, CDR2 SYGVKD. About 200 ng DNA, 25,000 to 35,000 T cell genomes, went into each sorted-subset replicate PCR. Profiled with immunoSEQ multiplex PCR; TCRdb holds only in-frame clones, not every one. The table shows roughly 2.5 million clones, with around 90% occurring only once. As for this clone: Antigen specificity is unknown.

The sample taken for sequencing was naive CD4+ T cells sorted from blood. Subset specified: CD45RA+ positively selected. The chain combines TRBV10-3 with TRBJ1-2, with D unresolved. This receptor was obtained from a young man in good health. The DNA of the CDR3 is TGTGCCATCAGTGAGGCGGGTGTGGATGGCTACACCTTC. Translated, it gives CAISEAGVDGYTF.